Detailed here is one T cell receptor (beta chain). Germline-derived CDR1 and CDR2 are SGDLS and YYNGEE. The CDR3 loop spans 15 amino acids. V gave up 0 bases and J gave up 2 bases, with 12 bases separating them. These data are taken from a study of glioma-infiltrating T cells after dendritic cell vaccination. Study information: The vaccine used monocyte-derived dendritic cells pulsed overnight with autologous tumor lysate.

The time point is: after dendritic cell vaccination, including at tumor progression/relapse. Input was 2 ug genomic DNA, or all available if less. The PCR used 60 V beta and 13 J beta primers. Only in-frame clones appear in the TCRdb table, and some are missing; sequencing was by immunoSEQ multiplex PCR. Of just under 100,000 clones in the sample, around 80% were seen once. The V and J genes are TRBV9 and TRBJ2-7, with D possibly matching TRBD2 (5 bases). The sequencing used blood, collected after dendritic cell vaccination. The source of this sequence is a human donor with glioblastoma. The CDR3 loop is CASSVDVGVPYEQYF. The DNA for the CDR3 is TGTGCCAGCAGCGTAGACGTGGGAGTCCCCTACGAGCAGTACTTC.